The 27 T cell receptor beta chains in this list originate from one sample, sequenced in a study of T cells in pancreatic ductal adenocarcinoma. Profiled with immunoSEQ multiplex PCR; TCRdb holds only in-frame clones, not every one. Of about 100,000 clones listed, 90% to 95% are singletons. Surgery without prior neoadjuvant therapy was the treatment of the selected pancreatic ductal adenocarcinoma patients. The material sequenced was PBMCs. Receptors were obtained from a human donor with pancreatic ductal adenocarcinoma.

Here the CDR3 DNA reads TGTGCCAGCATGACTTCATCTAGCGGACCCTACGAGCAGTACTTC. Translating gives CASMTSSSGPYEQYF. The V and J genes are TRBV2 and TRBJ2-7; 7 nucleotides line up with TRBD2. The CDR3 runs to 15 residues. CDR1 SNHLY and CDR2 FYNNEI come from the germline V gene. V gave up 7 bases and J gave up 2 bases; unmatched junction bases: 11.

A word on this clone: Other DNA sequences in the same sample also yield this CDR3. V gene TRBV2 combines with J gene TRBJ2-7; the D is unclear. The CDR3 loop spans 11 amino acids. V lost 6 bases and J lost 1, with 4 bases in between. Germline V gene sequence: CDR1 SNHLY, CDR2 FYNNEI. The CDR3 protein is CASRRSYEQYF. The DNA for the CDR3 is TGTGCCAGCAGGAGGTCCTACGAGCAGTACTTC.

This sequence joins TRBV5-1 and TRBJ2-5; TRBD2 matches 7 bases. V lost 5 bases, J lost 0 bases, and 7 bases stayed unmatched. The CDR3 is made up of 15 amino acids. CDR1 is SGHRS and CDR2 is YFSETQ in the germline V gene. CDR3 nucleotides: TGCGCCAGCAGACGAACGGGAGGAGACCAAGAGACCCAGTACTTC. Its protein product is CASRRTGGDQETQYF.

The chain joins TRBV2 to TRBJ2-3, with D maybe TRBD2 (6 bases). Trimming pared 6 bases from V and 0 bases from J, leaving 7 bases between. The CDR3 sequence is 13 residues long. The germline gives CDR1 SNHLY, CDR2 FYNNEI. CDR3 sequence (DNA): TGTGCCAGCAGGGGGACTAGCACAGATACGCAGTATTTT. It specifies CASRGTSTDTQYF.

CDR3 in amino acids: CASSLRDDQPQHF. The CDR3 DNA reads as TGTGCCAGCAGCTTGCGGGACGATCAGCCCCAGCATTTT. The chain links TRBV7-9 to TRBJ1-5, with D tentatively TRBD1 (5 bases). The V end lost 3 bases, the J end lost 5 bases, and 8 bases lay between the germline ends. The CDR3 is 13 residues long. Per the germline V gene, CDR1 is SEHNR and CDR2 is FQNEAQ (reference sequence).

DNA of the CDR3: TGCGCCAGCAGCTTGGGACTAGATCCCAATCGCTACGAGCAGTACTTC. Protein sequence: CASSLGLDPNRYEQYF. The chain has TRBV5-1 and TRBJ2-7; a possible D gene is TRBD2 (6 bases). The germline gives CDR1 SGHRS, CDR2 YFSETQ. V was shortened by 0 bases and J by 3 bases, with 16 bases between the two germline ends. The CDR3 runs to 16 residues.

The chain employs TRBV6-5 and TRBJ2-7; 10 bases are a match to TRBD2. The CDR3 contains 15 residues. The V and J ends lost 5 bases and 7 bases, in that order; junction bases with no gene match: 11. Germline CDR1 MNHEY, CDR2 SVGAGI. CDR3 amino acids: CASSPGLASFGEQYF. As DNA, the CDR3 is TGTGCCAGCAGTCCGGGACTAGCGTCCTTCGGGGAGCAGTACTTC.

The chain combines TRBV28 with TRBJ2-5; the D gene is possibly TRBD2 (5 bases). Germline values: CDR1 MDHEN, CDR2 SYDVKM. This CDR3 region has 15 residues. Trimming removed 3 bases at V and 3 bases at J, with 14 bases between. The CDR3 DNA reads as TGTGCCAGCAGTTTGGCTCCGGCTAGCAAAGAGACCCAGTACTTC. This translates into CASSLAPASKETQYF.

The rearrangement joins TRBV28 to TRBJ2-3; 11 bases align to TRBD2. This CDR3 has 15 residues. The ends lost 6 bases at V and 2 bases at J; junction bases unmatched: 4. The germline CDR1 and CDR2 sequences are MDHEN and SYDVKM. CDR3 sequence reads: CASRGTSGPTDTQYF. CDR3 DNA sequence: TGTGCCAGCAGGGGGACTAGCGGACCCACAGATACGCAGTATTTT. The full variable domain, completed using reference TRBV28 and TRBJ2-3, is DVKVTQSSRYLVKRTGEKVFLECVQDMDHENMFWYRQDPGLGLRLIYFSYDVKMKEKGDIPEGYSVSREKKERFSLILESASTNQTSMYLCASRGTSGPTDTQYFGPGTRLTVL.

V is TRBV21-1 and J is TRBJ1-5. TRBV21-1 corresponds to a pseudogene. There are 17 residues in the CDR3. The CDR3 sequence is CASSKRSLGGKGQPQHF. The CDR3 bases are TGTGCCAGCAGCAAAAGGTCGCTCGGGGGAAAGGGTCAGCCCCAGCATTTT.

The V gene is TRBV6-5, the J gene TRBJ1-1; TRBD1 agrees at 12 bases. CDR3 length equals 16 residues. J lost 0 bases, V lost 2 bases, and 1 base had no gene match. Germline CDR1 reads MNHEY; CDR2 reads SVGAGI. CDR3 in amino acids: CASSYGTGGLNTEAFF. Written as DNA, the CDR3 is TGTGCCAGCAGTTACGGGACAGGGGGCTTGAACACTGAAGCTTTCTTT.

The chain couples TRBV10-3 to TRBJ2-7, with D perhaps matching TRBD2 (5 bases). Germline loops: CDR1 ENHRY, CDR2 SYGVKD. CDR3 length: 13 residues. Trimming left V 3 bases short and J 3 bases short, with 9 bases between. The CDR3 spells CAISDPGIYEQYF. The CDR3 DNA reads TGTGCCATCAGTGACCCCGGGATCTACGAGCAGTACTTC.

The gene calls are TRBV7-9 and TRBJ2-2; 12 nucleotides match TRBD1. The CDR3 extends over 19 amino acids. CDR1 is SEHNR and CDR2 is FQNEAQ in the germline V gene (reference sequence). With V trimmed by 4 bases and J by 4 bases, 13 bases remained unmatched. The CDR3 is CASSSYGGQGARSTGELFF. The CDR3 nucleotides are TGTGCCAGCAGCTCGTATGGGGGACAGGGGGCTCGATCCACCGGGGAGCTGTTTTTT.

This chain links TRBV10-3 with TRBJ1-1; 7 nucleotides agree with TRBD1. CDR3 length: 13 amino acids. Germline V gives CDR1 ENHRY, CDR2 SYGVKD. V gave up 8 bases and J gave up 3 bases; unmatched junction bases: 6. CDR3 residues: CAIGTGADTEAFF. The CDR3 DNA is TGTGCCATCGGAACAGGGGCGGACACTGAAGCTTTCTTT.

The chain couples TRBV18 to TRBJ2-7; D is undetermined. Germline CDR1 reads KGHSH; CDR2 reads LQKENI. The V gene lost 3 bases and the J gene lost 0 bases, with 18 bases spanning the gap. This CDR3 is built from 17 residues. The CDR3 sequence is CASSPPSRGRSSYEQYF. The CDR3 nucleotides are TGTGCCAGCTCACCTCCTTCTCGCGGAAGGAGCTCCTACGAGCAGTACTTC.

The chain uses TRBV2 and TRBJ2-3; the match to TRBD2 covers 12 bases. Germline values: CDR1 SNHLY, CDR2 FYNNEI. V shed 6 bases, J shed 4 bases, and the junction held 5 bases outside the gene matches. The CDR3 is made up of 15 amino acids. CDR3 nucleotides: TGTGCCAGCAGCATACTAGCGGGAGGAGCAGATACGCAGTATTTT. As protein: CASSILAGGADTQYF.

CDR3 region: CASTNWGPDYEQYF. CDR3 coding DNA: TGTGCCAGCACTAATTGGGGGCCCGACTACGAGCAGTACTTC. V is TRBV7-2 and J is TRBJ2-7, with D perhaps TRBD1 (6 bases). There are 14 residues in the CDR3. The germline V gene encodes CDR1 SGHTA and CDR2 FQGNSA. V shed 7 bases and J shed 3 bases, with 16 bases lying between them. The whole variable domain, filled in from reference TRBV7-2 and TRBJ2-7, reads GAGVSQSPSNKVTEKGKDVELRCDPISGHTALYWYRQSLGQGLEFLIYFQGNSAPDKSGLPSDRFSAERTGGSVSTLTIQRTQQEDSAVYLCASTNWGPDYEQYFGPGTRLTVT.

The chain recombines TRBV5-4 with TRBJ2-5, with TRBD2 matching 9 bases. With V trimmed by 4 bases and J by 4 bases, 8 bases remained unmatched. The CDR3 extends over 15 amino acids. Germline-derived CDR1 and CDR2 are SGHNT and YYREEE (reference sequence). As DNA, the CDR3 is TGTGCCAGCAGCACCACGACAGCGGGGGGAGAGACCCAGTACTTC. It encodes CASSTTTAGGETQYF.

The rearrangement links TRBV6-5 to TRBJ1-5, with D unclear. V lost 6 bases and J 9 bases, leaving 18 bases between the germline ends. The CDR3 is 14 amino acids. Per the germline V gene, CDR1 is MNHEY and CDR2 is SVGAGI. CDR3: CASSPDSRSRPQHF. The CDR3, as DNA: TGTGCCAGCAGCCCGGACTCACGATCAAGGCCCCAGCATTTT.

The gene calls are TRBV5-1 and TRBJ1-1; D ambiguous. Trimming removed 0 bases at V and 4 bases at J, with 7 bases between. The germline V gene has CDR1 SGHRS and CDR2 YFSETQ. The CDR3 is made up of 13 amino acids. This CDR3 reads CASSLGSGTEAFF. For the CDR3, the DNA is TGCGCCAGCAGCTTGGGTAGCGGCACTGAAGCTTTCTTT.

V gene TRBV5-1 combines with J gene TRBJ1-4; D is undetermined. The CDR3 has 14 residues. Deletions cut 0 bases from V and 7 bases from J, with 10 bases between. CDR1 and CDR2 (germline): SGHRS, YFSETQ. The DNA of the CDR3 is TGCGCCAGCAGCTTGGATACTGCGGGTGAAAAACTGTTTTTT. This translates into CASSLDTAGEKLFF. Full variable domain (rest looked up from reference TRBV5-1 and TRBJ1-4): KAGVTQTPRYLIKTRGQQVTLSCSPISGHRSVSWYQQTPGQGLQFLFEYFSETQRNKGNFPGRFSGRQFSNSRSEMNVSTLELGDSALYLCASSLDTAGEKLFFGSGTQLSVL.

V gene TRBV19 combines with J gene TRBJ1-5; 8 bases map to TRBD1. The germline V gene has CDR1 LNHDA and CDR2 SQIVND (reference sequence). With 6 bases clipped from V and 3 bases from J, the junction kept 7 bases outside the gene matches. This CDR3 region has 15 residues. CDR3 residues: CASSPTGDLNQPQHF. The DNA for the CDR3 is TGTGCCAGTAGCCCGACAGGGGACCTCAATCAGCCCCAGCATTTT.

This chain links TRBV7-2 with TRBJ2-7; 10 bases are a match to TRBD2. J was trimmed by 6 bases and V by 7 bases; bases with no gene match: 6. Per the germline V gene, CDR1 is SGHTA and CDR2 is FQGNSA. The CDR3 spans 13 residues. CDR3 sequence: CASILAGVGEQYF. CDR3 nucleotide sequence: TGTGCCAGCATCCTAGCGGGAGTAGGCGAGCAGTACTTC.

The chain is built from TRBV28 and TRBJ1-2; D might be TRBD1 (5 bases). From germline, CDR1 is MDHEN and CDR2 SYDVKM. Trimming shortened V by 2 bases and J by 1 base, and 5 bases separated the two germline ends. The CDR3 has 13 residues. The CDR3 reads CASSLRGNYGYTF. The CDR3 nucleotides are TGTGCCAGCAGTTTAAGGGGTAACTATGGCTACACCTTC.

The chain carries TRBV6-1 and TRBJ1-1, with 7 nucleotides matching TRBD1. V lost 3 bases, J lost 2 bases, and 6 bases stayed unmatched. The CDR3 is 15 amino acids. From germline, CDR1 is MNHNS and CDR2 SASEGT. The DNA of the CDR3 is TGTGCCAGCAGTGAGAGGACAGGTGGAAACACTGAAGCTTTCTTT. Protein: CASSERTGGNTEAFF.

The chain uses TRBV5-4 and TRBJ2-1; 10 bases line up with TRBD1. The V gene's germline CDR1 is SGHNT and CDR2 YYREEE (reference sequence). With 5 bases clipped from V and 4 bases from J, the junction kept 6 bases outside the gene matches. The CDR3 totals 15 residues. CDR3 DNA sequence: TGTGCCAGCAGTCGTCCGGGACAGGGGTACAATGAGCAGTTCTTC. As protein: CASSRPGQGYNEQFF.

CDR3 nucleotide sequence: TGTGCCAGTAGCAGACAGGGAAGCTACGAGCAGTACTTC. It encodes CASSRQGSYEQYF. V usage is TRBV19 and J usage is TRBJ2-7; 7 positions agree with TRBD1. Unmatched junction bases numbered 5, after V lost 6 bases and J lost 3 bases. The CDR3 has 13 residues. Germline V lookup: CDR1 LNHDA, CDR2 SQIVND (reference sequence). Filled out from reference TRBV19 and TRBJ2-7, the complete variable domain reads DGGITQSPKYLFRKEGQNVTLSCEQNLNHDAMYWYRQDPGQGLRLIYYSQIVNDFQKGDIAEGYSVSREKKESFPLTVTSAQKNPTAFYLCASSRQGSYEQYFGPGTRLTVT.